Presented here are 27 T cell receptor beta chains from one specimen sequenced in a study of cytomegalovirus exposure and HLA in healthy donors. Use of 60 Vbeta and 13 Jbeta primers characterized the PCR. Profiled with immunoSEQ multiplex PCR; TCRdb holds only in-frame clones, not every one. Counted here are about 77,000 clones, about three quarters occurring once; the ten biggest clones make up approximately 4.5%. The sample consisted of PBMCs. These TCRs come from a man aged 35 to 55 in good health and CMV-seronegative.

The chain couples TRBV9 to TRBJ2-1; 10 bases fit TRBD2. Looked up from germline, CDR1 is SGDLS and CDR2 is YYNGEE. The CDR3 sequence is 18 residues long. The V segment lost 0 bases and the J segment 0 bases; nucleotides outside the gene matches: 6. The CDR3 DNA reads TGTGCCAGCAGCGTAGACGTAGCTAGCGGGAGCTCCTACAATGAGCAGTTCTTC. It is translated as CASSVDVASGSSYNEQFF.

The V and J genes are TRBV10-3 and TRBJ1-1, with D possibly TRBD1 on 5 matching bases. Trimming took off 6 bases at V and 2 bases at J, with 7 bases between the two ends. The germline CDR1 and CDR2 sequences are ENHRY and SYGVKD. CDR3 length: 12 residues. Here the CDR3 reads CAIRTANTEAFF. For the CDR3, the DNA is TGTGCCATCAGGACAGCTAACACTGAAGCTTTCTTT.

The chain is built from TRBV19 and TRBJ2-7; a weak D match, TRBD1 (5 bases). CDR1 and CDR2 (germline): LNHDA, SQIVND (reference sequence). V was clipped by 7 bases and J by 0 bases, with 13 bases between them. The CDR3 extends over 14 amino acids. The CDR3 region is CASKAGPGSYEQYF. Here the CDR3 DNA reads TGTGCCAGTAAAGCAGGGCCAGGCTCCTACGAGCAGTACTTC.

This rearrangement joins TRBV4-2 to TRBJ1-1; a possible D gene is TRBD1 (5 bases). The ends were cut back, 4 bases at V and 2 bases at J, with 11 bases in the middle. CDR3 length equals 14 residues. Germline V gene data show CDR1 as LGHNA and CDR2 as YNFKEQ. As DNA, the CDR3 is TGTGCCAGCAGCCTTGGACAATCTAACACTGAAGCTTTCTTT. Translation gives CASSLGQSNTEAFF.

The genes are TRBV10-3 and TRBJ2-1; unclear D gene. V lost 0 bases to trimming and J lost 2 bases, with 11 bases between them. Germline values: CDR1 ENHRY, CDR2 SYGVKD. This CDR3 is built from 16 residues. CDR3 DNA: TGTGCCATCAGTGAGTCGAGAGTTAACCCCTACAATGAGCAGTTCTTC. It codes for CAISESRVNPYNEQFF.

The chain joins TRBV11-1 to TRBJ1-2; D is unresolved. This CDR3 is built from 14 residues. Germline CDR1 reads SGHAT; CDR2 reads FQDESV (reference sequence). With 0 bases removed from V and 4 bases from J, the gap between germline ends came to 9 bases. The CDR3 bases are TGTGCCAGCAGCTTAGCGGGCAGCTTCTATGGCTACACCTTC. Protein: CASSLAGSFYGYTF.

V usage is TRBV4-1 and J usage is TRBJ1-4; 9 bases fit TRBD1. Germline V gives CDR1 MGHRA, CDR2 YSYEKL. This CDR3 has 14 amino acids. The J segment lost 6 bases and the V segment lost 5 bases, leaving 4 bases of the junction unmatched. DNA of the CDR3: TGCGCCAGCAGCTGGGACAGGGATGATGAAAAACTGTTTTTT. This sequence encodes CASSWDRDDEKLFF.

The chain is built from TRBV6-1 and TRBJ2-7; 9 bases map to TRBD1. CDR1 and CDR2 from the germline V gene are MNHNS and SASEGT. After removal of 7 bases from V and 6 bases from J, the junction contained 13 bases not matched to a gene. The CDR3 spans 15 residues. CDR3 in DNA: TGTGCCAGCACCGAAACCGGGACAGGGTTGCGCGAGCAGTACTTC. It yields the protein CASTETGTGLREQYF.

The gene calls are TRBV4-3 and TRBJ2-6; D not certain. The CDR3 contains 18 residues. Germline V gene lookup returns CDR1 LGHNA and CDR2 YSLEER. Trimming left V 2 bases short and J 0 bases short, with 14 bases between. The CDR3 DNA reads TGCGCCAGCAGCCAACTCTCTGGGCACGGCTCTGGGGCCAACGTCCTGACTTTC. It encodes CASSQLSGHGSGANVLTF.

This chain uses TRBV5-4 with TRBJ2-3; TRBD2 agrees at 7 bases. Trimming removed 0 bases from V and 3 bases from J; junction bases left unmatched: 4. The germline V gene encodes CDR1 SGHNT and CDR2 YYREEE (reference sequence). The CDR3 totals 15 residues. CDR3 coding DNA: TGTGCCAGCAGCTTGGGGGGAGGGCAGACAGATACGCAGTATTTT. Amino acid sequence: CASSLGGGQTDTQYF.

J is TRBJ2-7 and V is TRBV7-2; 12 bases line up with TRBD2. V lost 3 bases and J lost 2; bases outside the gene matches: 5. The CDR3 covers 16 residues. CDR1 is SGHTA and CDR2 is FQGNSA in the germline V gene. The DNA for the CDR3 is TGTGCCAGCAGCTTCGCCGGGACTAGCGGGCCCTACGAGCAGTACTTC. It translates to CASSFAGTSGPYEQYF.

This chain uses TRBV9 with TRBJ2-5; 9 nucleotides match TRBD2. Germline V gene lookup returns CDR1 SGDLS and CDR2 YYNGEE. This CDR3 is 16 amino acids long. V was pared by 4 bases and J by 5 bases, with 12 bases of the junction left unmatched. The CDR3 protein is CASSQSNSGRGETQYF. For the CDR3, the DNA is TGTGCCAGCAGCCAATCAAATAGCGGGAGAGGCGAGACCCAGTACTTC.

CDR3 in DNA: TGTGCCTGGAGGGGACTAGCGGGAGACTCCTACAATGAGCAGTTCTTC. Its translation: CAWRGLAGDSYNEQFF. The rearrangement links TRBV30 to TRBJ2-1; 14 positions match TRBD2. The V segment lost 3 bases and the J segment 0 bases; nucleotides outside the gene matches: 1. The CDR3 is 16 amino acids. Looked up from germline, CDR1 is GTSNPN and CDR2 is SVGIG (reference sequence).

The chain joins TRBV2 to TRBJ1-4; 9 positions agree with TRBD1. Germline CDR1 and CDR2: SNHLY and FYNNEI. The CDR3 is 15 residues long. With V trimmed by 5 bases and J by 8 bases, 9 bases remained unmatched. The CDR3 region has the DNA TGTGCCAGCAGTTTAATGGGACAGGGATTCGAAAAACTGTTTTTT. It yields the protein CASSLMGQGFEKLFF.

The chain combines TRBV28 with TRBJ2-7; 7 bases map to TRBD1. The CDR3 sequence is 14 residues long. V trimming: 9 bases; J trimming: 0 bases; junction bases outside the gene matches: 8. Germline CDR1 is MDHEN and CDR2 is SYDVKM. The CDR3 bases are TGTGCCAGGGGACCGGGACAGAACTCCTACGAGCAGTACTTC. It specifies CARGPGQNSYEQYF.

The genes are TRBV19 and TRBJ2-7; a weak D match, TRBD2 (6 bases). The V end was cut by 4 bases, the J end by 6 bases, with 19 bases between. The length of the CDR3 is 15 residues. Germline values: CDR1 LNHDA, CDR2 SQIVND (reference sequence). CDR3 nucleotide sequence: TGTGCCAGTAGTAGGCCTAGTGGCGGGATCGGCGAGCAGTACTTC. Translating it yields CASSRPSGGIGEQYF.

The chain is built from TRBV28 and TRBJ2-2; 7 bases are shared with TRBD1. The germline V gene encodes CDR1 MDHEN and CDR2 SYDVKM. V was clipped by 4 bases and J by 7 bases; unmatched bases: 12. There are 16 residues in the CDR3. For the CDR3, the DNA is TGTGCCAGCAGTTACCCCAGACAGGGTGACAACGGGGAGCTGTTTTTT. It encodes CASSYPRQGDNGELFF.

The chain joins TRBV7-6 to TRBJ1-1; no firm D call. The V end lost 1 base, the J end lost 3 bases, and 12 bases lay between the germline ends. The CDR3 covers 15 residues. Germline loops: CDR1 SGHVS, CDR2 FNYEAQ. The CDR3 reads CASSLDGSGYTEAFF. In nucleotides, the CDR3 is TGTGCCAGCAGCTTAGATGGGTCGGGGTACACTGAAGCTTTCTTT. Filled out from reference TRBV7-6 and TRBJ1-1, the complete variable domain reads GAGVSQSPRYKVTKRGQDVALRCDPISGHVSLYWYRQALGQGPEFLTYFNYEAQQDKSGLPNDRFSAERPEGSISTLTIQRTEQRDSAMYRCASSLDGSGYTEAFFGQGTRLTVV.

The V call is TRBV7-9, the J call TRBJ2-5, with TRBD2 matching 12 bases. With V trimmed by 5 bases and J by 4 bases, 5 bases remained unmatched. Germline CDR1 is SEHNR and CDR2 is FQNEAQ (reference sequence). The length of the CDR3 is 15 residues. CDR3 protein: CASSKTSGRSETQYF. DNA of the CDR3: TGTGCCAGCAGCAAAACTAGCGGGAGGTCAGAGACCCAGTACTTC.

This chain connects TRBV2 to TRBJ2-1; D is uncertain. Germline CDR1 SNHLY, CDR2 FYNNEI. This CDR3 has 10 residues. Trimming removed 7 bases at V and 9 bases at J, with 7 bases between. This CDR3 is CASTLSEQFF. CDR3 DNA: TGTGCCAGCACACTTTCTGAGCAGTTCTTC.

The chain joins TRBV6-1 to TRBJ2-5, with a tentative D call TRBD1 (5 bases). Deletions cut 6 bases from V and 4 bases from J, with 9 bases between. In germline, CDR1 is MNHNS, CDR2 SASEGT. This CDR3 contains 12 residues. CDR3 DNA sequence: TGTGCCAGCAGCCCCAGGGCAGAGACCCAGTACTTC. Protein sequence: CASSPRAETQYF.

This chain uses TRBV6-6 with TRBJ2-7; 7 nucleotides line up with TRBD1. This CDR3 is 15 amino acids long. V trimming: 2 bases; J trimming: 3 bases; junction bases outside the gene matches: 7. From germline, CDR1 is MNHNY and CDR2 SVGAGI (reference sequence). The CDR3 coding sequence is TGTGCCAGCAGTTACACGGGACAGATACGCTACGAGCAGTACTTC. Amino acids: CASSYTGQIRYEQYF.

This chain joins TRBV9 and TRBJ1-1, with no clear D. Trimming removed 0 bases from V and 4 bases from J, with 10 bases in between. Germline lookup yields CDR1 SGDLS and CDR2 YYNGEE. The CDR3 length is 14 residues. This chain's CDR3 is CASSVEPDLTEAFF. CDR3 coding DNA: TGTGCCAGCAGCGTAGAACCAGATCTCACTGAAGCTTTCTTT.

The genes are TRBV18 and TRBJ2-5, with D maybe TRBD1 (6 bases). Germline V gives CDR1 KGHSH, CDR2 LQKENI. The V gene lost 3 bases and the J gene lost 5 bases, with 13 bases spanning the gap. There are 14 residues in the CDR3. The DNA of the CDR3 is TGTGCCAGCTCACCTGGACAGCACAGCGAGACCCAGTACTTC. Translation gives CASSPGQHSETQYF.

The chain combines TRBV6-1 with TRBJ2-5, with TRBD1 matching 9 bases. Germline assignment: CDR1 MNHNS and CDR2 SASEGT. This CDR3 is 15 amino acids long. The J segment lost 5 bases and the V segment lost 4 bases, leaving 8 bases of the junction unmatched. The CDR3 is CASSAPGQGFETQYF. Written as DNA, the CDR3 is TGTGCCAGCAGTGCCCCGGGACAGGGTTTTGAGACCCAGTACTTC.

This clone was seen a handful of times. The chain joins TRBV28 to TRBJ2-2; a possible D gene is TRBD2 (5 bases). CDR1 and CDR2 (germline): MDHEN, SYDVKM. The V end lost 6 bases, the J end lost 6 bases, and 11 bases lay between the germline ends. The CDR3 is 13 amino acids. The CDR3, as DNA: TGTGCCAGCAGCCCCCCGGGGTCCGGGGAGCTGTTTTTT. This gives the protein CASSPPGSGELFF.

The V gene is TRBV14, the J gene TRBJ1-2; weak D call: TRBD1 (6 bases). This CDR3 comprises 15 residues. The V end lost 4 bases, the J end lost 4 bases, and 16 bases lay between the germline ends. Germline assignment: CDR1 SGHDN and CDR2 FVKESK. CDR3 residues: CASSLIGGASYGYTF. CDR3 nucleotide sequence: TGTGCCAGCAGCCTGATTGGGGGCGCCAGCTATGGCTACACCTTC.